This TCR beta chain was sequenced during a study of blood T cell repertoires in COVID-19. Study details: Acute-phase and convalescent COVID-19 samples originated in the United States, Italy and Spain.

The germline CDR1 and CDR2 sequences are SGHRS and YFSETQ. The CDR3 has 14 residues. Trimming shortened V by 4 bases and J by 2 bases, and 13 bases separated the two germline ends. The table came from immunoSEQ multiplex PCR; TCRdb's copy has only in-frame clones and leaves some out. Among about 270,000 clones listed, 85% were seen once. The chain is built from TRBV5-1 and TRBJ2-7; D perhaps matches TRBD2 (5 bases). This TCR was recovered from a woman aged 50 to 60 with acute COVID-19. The sequenced material came from PBMCs or T cells enriched from blood (not recorded which). The DNA of the CDR3 is TGCGCCAGCAGCAGGGAGCCCCCCGCCTACGAGCAGTACTTC. It encodes CASSREPPAYEQYF.